Detailed here is one T cell receptor (beta chain). Its recognized antigen is unknown. At one end, the junction sequence differs from germline, possibly due to a read error. The CDR3 goes from the cysteine to the phenylalanine over 14 residues. CDR3 DNA is the only sequence kept; it has 42 bases, read in frame from the first base. Reading the germline V gene gives CDR1 MNHNS and CDR2 SASEGT. Each collaborating institution followed its own protocols to collect whole blood in K2EDTA tubes. For TCRbeta analysis, collaborators shipped samples as frozen whole blood, isolated PBMCs, or DNA extracted from either of those sample types. These data originate in a study of blood T cell repertoires in COVID-19 (dated by TCRdb to about 2020). Concerning the study at large: Collaborator samples came from the United States, Italy and Spain and covered acute and convalescent phases of COVID-19. Nearly every sample came with metadata listing a de-identified subject ID, COVID-19 status, age in years and sex. Where available, HLA class I and class II types were obtained from metadata supplied by the sample provider rather than from assay-based typing. Samples were obtained from the ongoing ImmuneRACE study (first 160 participants) and from about 1,300 subjects provided by 6 global collaborators. The prospective study material was composed of cDNA or gDNA derived from T cells, B-cell-depleted T cells, or PBMCs. The repertoires were made available in a free public database intended to serve as a resource for research on the immune response to SARS-CoV-2. Subjects who had been exposed to COVID-19, were actively infected with it, or had recovered from it provided the deeply sampled blood TCRbeta repertoires that made up the dataset. General findings and caveats noted by the study authors: The quantity of clinical and demographic metadata differed by source and by participant and was supplied without curation.

TCRbeta CDR3 regions were amplified from genomic DNA using the immunoSEQ Assay, a bias-controlled multiplex PCR. Concerning the study's data processing: Within the assay, amplification of reference gene primers was used to estimate how many nucleated cells each sample contained. To quantify the absolute abundance of each unique TCRbeta CDR3 rearrangement, sequence reads were collapsed and filtered. For each sample, productive Simpson clonality was calculated by taking the square root of Simpson's diversity index across productive rearrangements. Not all clones reach the TCRdb copy of this immuneACCESS table, which keeps in-frame sequences only. Checked studies attribute under half of the gap to unresolved V genes and leave the rest unexplained. The DNA was the basis for D and trimming; V, J and clone size are from that table. Recorded for this sample are 15,000 or so clones; just over 85% of them occurred a single time. Roughly 2.5% of the sample is held by the ten biggest clonotypes.

Material for sequencing was peripheral blood. This TCR came from a human donor in a cohort sampled during active COVID-19. The V gene is TRBV6-1 and the J gene is TRBJ2-7; TRBD2 is possibly the D segment (5 matching bases). The CDR3 reads CASSEIQGSRSRNF. The DNA reads as follows: TGTGCCAGCAGTGAAATCCAAGGGAGCCGTTCTCGGAACTTC.